The 18 T cell receptor beta chains below all came from one sample that was sequenced in a study of neurological immune-mediated disorders. Time point described: longitudinal time-point 2. One entry per CDR3 protein, called by TCRdb with MiXCR from the 5' RACE reads. The profile shows 65,000 to 85,000 distinct CDR3 sequences, 5.8% of them singletons. The specimen sequenced was PBMCs. These receptors all stem from an older woman with multiple sclerosis.

This clonotype was observed at least ten times. The chain has TRBV4-1 and TRBJ2-5; 12 bases agree with TRBD1. Per germline, CDR1 MGHRA and CDR2 YSYEKL. CDR3 size: 18 residues. With 0 bases clipped from V and 5 bases from J, the junction kept 10 bases outside the gene matches. CDR3 nucleotides: TGCGCCAGCAGCCAAGAGGCACCGGGACAGGGGGCGCGGGAGACCCAGTACTTC. Translating it yields CASSQEAPGQGARETQYF.

This clonotype was detected many times. The chain recombines TRBV20-1 with TRBJ1-6; no clear D gene. The germline V and J ends were trimmed by 0 bases and 0 bases, with 6 bases remaining between them. From germline, CDR1 is DFQATT and CDR2 SNEGSKA (reference sequence). This CDR3 spans 15 amino acids. The CDR3 spells CSAREGSSYNSPLHF. The CDR3 DNA reads as TGCAGTGCTAGAGAGGGGAGCTCCTATAATTCACCCCTCCACTTT.

In its sample, this clonotype was seen many times. The chain joins TRBV14 to TRBJ1-2; no firm D call. The CDR3 extends over 16 amino acids. The V end lost 1 base, the J end lost 4 bases, and 16 bases lay between the germline ends. Looked up from germline, CDR1 is SGHDN and CDR2 is FVKESK. CDR3 sequence reads: CASSQVGPYGSYGYTF. CDR3 bases: TGTGCCAGCAGCCAAGTCGGTCCTTATGGCTCCTATGGCTACACCTTC.

This clonotype was detected ten times or more. The V gene is TRBV10-2, the J gene TRBJ1-1; 7 positions match TRBD1. Per germline, CDR1 WSHSY and CDR2 SAAADI. This CDR3 is 13 amino acids long. V trimming: 3 bases; J trimming: 7 bases; junction bases outside the gene matches: 5. The CDR3 nucleotides read TGCGCCAGCAGTGAAAGGGGGCTTGGTGAAGCTTTCTTT. Its translation: CASSERGLGEAFF.

This clonotype has a count of ten or more. The V gene is TRBV7-6, the J gene TRBJ1-5; tentative D call: TRBD1 (5 bases). Germline lookup yields CDR1 SGHVS and CDR2 FNYEAQ. There are 17 residues in the CDR3. V was cut by 5 bases and J by 5 bases, with 22 bases left in between. For the CDR3, the DNA is TGTGCCAGCAGCGAGGGCCACCGGGGCCGATGGGATCAGCCCCAGCATTTT. It is translated as CASSEGHRGRWDQPQHF.

This clonotype was observed many times. The rearrangement joins TRBV5-1 to TRBJ2-3; D perhaps matches TRBD2 (6 bases). V lost 0 bases and J lost 4, with 9 bases in between. Germline V gene sequence: CDR1 SGHRS, CDR2 YFSETQ. The CDR3 covers 14 residues. The CDR3 reads CASSLDWGADTQYF. The CDR3 DNA reads TGCGCCAGCAGCTTGGATTGGGGGGCAGATACGCAGTATTTT.

This clonotype was recorded many times. The chain employs TRBV5-1 and TRBJ2-7; the D call may be TRBD1 or TRBD2 (6 bases each). Between the trimmed V and J ends, which lost 4 bases and 0 bases, there was a span of 17 bases. This CDR3 has 16 residues. Per the germline V gene, CDR1 is SGHRS and CDR2 is YFSETQ. The CDR3 sequence: CASSGGTLYGSYEQYF. The CDR3 coding sequence is TGCGCCAGCAGCGGCGGGACACTATATGGCTCCTACGAGCAGTACTTC.

Many counts were recorded for this clonotype. This rearrangement joins TRBV29-1 to TRBJ1-1; D is possibly TRBD1 (5 bases). CDR3 length equals 13 residues. CDR1 and CDR2 (germline): SQVTM, ANQGSEA. Trimming stripped 4 bases from V and 1 base from J, with 10 bases between. Written as DNA, the CDR3 is TGCAGCGTTGTCGGGACGGCGAACACTGAAGCTTTCTTT. It translates to CSVVGTANTEAFF.

This clonotype has at least ten counts. The chain combines TRBV5-6 with TRBJ2-5; D is perhaps TRBD2 (6 bases). Germline V CDR1 and CDR2: SGHDT, YYEEEE. This CDR3 comprises 14 residues. The V and J ends lost 9 bases and 2 bases respectively, with 17 bases between them. For the CDR3, the DNA is TGTGCCACTCACCAACTAAGCGGGCAAGAGACCCAGTACTTC. It is translated as CATHQLSGQETQYF.

Many counts were recorded for this clonotype. This chain connects TRBV4-1 to TRBJ2-1; 8 bases agree with TRBD2. CDR3 length: 16 amino acids. Trimming cost V 5 bases and J 3 bases; bases outside gene matches: 9. Germline lookup yields CDR1 MGHRA and CDR2 YSYEKL. In DNA, the CDR3 is TGCGCCAGCAGCAAGACTAGCGTAGAATTCTACAATGAGCAGTTCTTC. Protein: CASSKTSVEFYNEQFF.

This clonotype has a count of ten or more. The V and J genes are TRBV5-1 and TRBJ2-1; D unresolved. Looked up from germline, CDR1 is SGHRS and CDR2 is YFSETQ. This CDR3 has 14 residues. Deletions cut 5 bases from V and 3 bases from J, with 12 bases between. The CDR3 loop is CASRYEALYNEQFF. In DNA, the CDR3 is TGCGCCAGCAGATATGAGGCCCTCTACAATGAGCAGTTCTTC.

Ten or more counts support this clonotype. CDR3 residues: CASSYGGPRTQPQHF. The CDR3, as DNA: TGTGCCAGCAGTTACGGGGGTCCACGGACCCAGCCCCAGCATTTT. The chain is built from TRBV6-6 and TRBJ1-5, with D maybe TRBD1 (5 bases). This CDR3 spans 15 amino acids. Trimming shortened V by 2 bases and J by 7 bases, and 15 bases separated the two germline ends. Per the germline V gene, CDR1 is MNHNY and CDR2 is SVGAGI (reference sequence).

This clonotype was observed at least ten times. The V gene is TRBV7-6, the J gene TRBJ1-4, with TRBD1 matching over 7 bases. The germline CDR1 and CDR2 sequences are SGHVS and FNYEAQ. CDR3 length: 14 amino acids. The trim removed 4 bases at V and 7 bases at J, leaving 6 bases unmatched. DNA for the CDR3: TGTGCCAGCAGCTCCAGGGGGGGTAGTGAAAAACTGTTTTTT. As protein: CASSSRGGSEKLFF.

This clonotype was recorded at least ten times. The gene calls are TRBV5-1 and TRBJ2-7, with a tentative D call TRBD2 (5 bases). V lost 0 bases and J lost 3, with 10 bases in between. The CDR3 is 14 residues long. Per the germline V gene, CDR1 is SGHRS and CDR2 is YFSETQ. Written as DNA, the CDR3 is TGCGCCAGCAGCTTGGTTCCGGGATTCTACGAGCAGTACTTC. It is translated as CASSLVPGFYEQYF.

This clonotype was found many times. The chain joins TRBV5-1 to TRBJ2-7, with D tentatively TRBD1 (6 bases). Germline loops: CDR1 SGHRS, CDR2 YFSETQ. V lost 1 base, J lost 1 base, and 15 bases lay in between. The length of the CDR3 is 16 residues. CDR3 protein: CASSLRQQGWSYEQYF. In DNA, the CDR3 is TGCGCCAGCAGCTTGAGGCAACAGGGATGGTCCTACGAGCAGTACTTC.

This clonotype has a count of ten or more. The chain recombines TRBV3-1 with TRBJ1-2; D is undetermined. The germline V gene has CDR1 LGHDT and CDR2 YNNKEL (reference sequence). This CDR3 has 14 residues. V was cut by 3 bases and J by 4 bases, with 12 bases left in between. The CDR3 sequence is CASSQATRGYGYTF. The CDR3 coding sequence is TGTGCCAGCAGCCAGGCGACACGAGGCTATGGCTACACCTTC.

This clonotype came up many times. V usage is TRBV28 and J usage is TRBJ1-1; D is possibly TRBD1 (5 bases). Trimming removed 4 bases at V and 0 bases at J, with 15 bases between. The CDR3 is 16 amino acids. Germline lookup yields CDR1 MDHEN and CDR2 SYDVKM. This chain's CDR3 is CASSYPKGLMNTEAFF. The CDR3 DNA is TGTGCCAGCAGTTACCCCAAGGGACTCATGAACACTGAAGCTTTCTTT.

This clonotype was seen a few times. The V gene is TRBV6-6, the J gene TRBJ1-2; D is uncertain. Germline CDR1 MNHNY, CDR2 SVGAGI (reference sequence). The V gene lost 2 bases and the J gene lost 8 bases, with 12 bases spanning the gap. The CDR3 length is 13 residues. The CDR3 DNA is TGTGCCAGCAGTTACGATCCCCTTTGGGGCTACACCTTC. Translated: CASSYDPLWGYTF.